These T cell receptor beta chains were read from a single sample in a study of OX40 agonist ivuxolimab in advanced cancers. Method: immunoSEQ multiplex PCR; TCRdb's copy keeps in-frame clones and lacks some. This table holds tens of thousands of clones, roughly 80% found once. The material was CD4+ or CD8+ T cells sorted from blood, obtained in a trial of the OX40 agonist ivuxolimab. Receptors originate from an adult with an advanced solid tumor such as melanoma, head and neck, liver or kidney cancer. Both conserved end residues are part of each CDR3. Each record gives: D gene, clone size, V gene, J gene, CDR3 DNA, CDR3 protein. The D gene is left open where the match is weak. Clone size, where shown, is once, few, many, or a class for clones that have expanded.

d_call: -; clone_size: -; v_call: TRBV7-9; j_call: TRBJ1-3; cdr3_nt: TGTGCCAGCAGCCCAAGCGCAAGCTCTGGAAACACCATATATTTT; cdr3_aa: CASSPSASSGNTIYF
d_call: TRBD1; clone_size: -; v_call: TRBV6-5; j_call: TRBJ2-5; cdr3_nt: TGTGCCAGCAGAAGGGACAGACTATTGGAGACCCAGTACTTC; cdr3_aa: CASRRDRLLETQYF
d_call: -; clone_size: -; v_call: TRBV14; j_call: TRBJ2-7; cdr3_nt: TGTGCCAGCACCCGGGACACCTTGCGATCCTCCTACGAGCAGTACTTC; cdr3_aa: CASTRDTLRSSYEQYF
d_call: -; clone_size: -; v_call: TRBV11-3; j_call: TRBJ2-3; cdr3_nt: TGTGCCAGCAGCTTAGGAATGGATACGCAGTATTTT; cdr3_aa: CASSLGMDTQYF
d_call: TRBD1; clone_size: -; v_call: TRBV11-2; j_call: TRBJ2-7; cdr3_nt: TGTGCCAGCAGCAGACAGGCACAGGGGGCGGCTTCCTACGAGCAGTACTTC; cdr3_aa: CASSRQAQGAASYEQYF
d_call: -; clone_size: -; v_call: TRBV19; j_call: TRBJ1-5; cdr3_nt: TGTGCCAGTAGTATTTCGCCAAGGAATAATCAGCCCCAGCATTTT; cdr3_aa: CASSISPRNNQPQHF
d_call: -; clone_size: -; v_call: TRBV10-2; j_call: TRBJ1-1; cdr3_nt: TGCGCCAGCAATCAGGTGAACACTGAAGCTTTCTTT; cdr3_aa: CASNQVNTEAFF
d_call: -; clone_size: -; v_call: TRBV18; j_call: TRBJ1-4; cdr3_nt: TGTGCCAGCTCCGGGCCCCCTTTAAATGAAAAACTGTTTTTT; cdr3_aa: CASSGPPLNEKLFF
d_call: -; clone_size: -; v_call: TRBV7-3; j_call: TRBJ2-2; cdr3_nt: TGTGCCAGCAGCTTCGACGGCGGATGGACCGGGGAGCTGTTTTTT; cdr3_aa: CASSFDGGWTGELFF
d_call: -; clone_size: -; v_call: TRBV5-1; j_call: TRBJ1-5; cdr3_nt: TGCGCCAGCAGCTTGTATGGGGGAGCGGAGCCCCAGCATTTT; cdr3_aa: CASSLYGGAEPQHF
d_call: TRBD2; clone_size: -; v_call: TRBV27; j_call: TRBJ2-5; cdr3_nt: TGTGCCAGCAGTTTACTAGCGGGAATGGAGACCCAGTACTTC; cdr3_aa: CASSLLAGMETQYF
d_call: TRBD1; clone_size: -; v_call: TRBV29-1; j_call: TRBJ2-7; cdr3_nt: TGCAGCGTTGAAGGAGGGGGCCGCGAGCAGTACTTC; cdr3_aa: CSVEGGGREQYF
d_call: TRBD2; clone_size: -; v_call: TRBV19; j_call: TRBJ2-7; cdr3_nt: TGTGCCAGTACCAACTCGGGGGGTACCCACGAGCAGTACTTC; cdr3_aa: CASTNSGGTHEQYF
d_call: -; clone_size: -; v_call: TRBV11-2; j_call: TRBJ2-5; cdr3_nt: TGTGCCAGCAGTCTTGACTTGTACCAAGAGACCCAGTACTTC; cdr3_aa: CASSLDLYQETQYF
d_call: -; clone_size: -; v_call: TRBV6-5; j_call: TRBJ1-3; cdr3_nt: TGTGCCAGCACATCAACCCAGATAGGGACCATATATTTT; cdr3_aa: CASTSTQIGTIYF
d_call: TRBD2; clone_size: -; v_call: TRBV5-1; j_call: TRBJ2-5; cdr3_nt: TGCGCCAGCAGCTTGGTGGGACTAGCAGAGACCCAGTACTTC; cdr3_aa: CASSLVGLAETQYF
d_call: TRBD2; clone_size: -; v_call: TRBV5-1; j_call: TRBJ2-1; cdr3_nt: TGCGCCAGCAGAGAAGCGGGAGTCTATGAGCAGTTCTTC; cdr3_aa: CASREAGVYEQFF
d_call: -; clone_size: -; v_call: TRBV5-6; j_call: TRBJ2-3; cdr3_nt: TGTGCCAGCAGCTTGGCCAGGAGGATCACAGATACGCAGTATTTT; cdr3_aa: CASSLARRITDTQYF
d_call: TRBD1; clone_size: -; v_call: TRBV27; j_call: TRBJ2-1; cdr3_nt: TGTGCCAGCAGTTCCTACAGGGGATACAATGAGCAGTTCTTC; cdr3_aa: CASSSYRGYNEQFF
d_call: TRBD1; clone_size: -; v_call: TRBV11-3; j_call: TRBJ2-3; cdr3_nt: TGTGCCAGCAAAACCCGACAGGGAGACACAGATACGCAGTATTTT; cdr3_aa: CASKTRQGDTDTQYF
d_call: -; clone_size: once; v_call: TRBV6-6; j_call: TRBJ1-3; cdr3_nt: TGTGCCAGCACCCCGGGTACAAGCTCTGGAAACACCATATATTTT; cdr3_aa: CASTPGTSSGNTIYF
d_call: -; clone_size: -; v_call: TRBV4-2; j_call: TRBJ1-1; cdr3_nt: TGTGCCAGCAGCCTCCGGACAGACAAGAACACTGAAGCTTTCTTT; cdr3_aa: CASSLRTDKNTEAFF
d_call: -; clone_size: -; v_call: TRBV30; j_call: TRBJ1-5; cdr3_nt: TGTGCCTGGAGTCCTCCTCGTGGGCCCCAGCATTTT; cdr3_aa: CAWSPPRGPQHF